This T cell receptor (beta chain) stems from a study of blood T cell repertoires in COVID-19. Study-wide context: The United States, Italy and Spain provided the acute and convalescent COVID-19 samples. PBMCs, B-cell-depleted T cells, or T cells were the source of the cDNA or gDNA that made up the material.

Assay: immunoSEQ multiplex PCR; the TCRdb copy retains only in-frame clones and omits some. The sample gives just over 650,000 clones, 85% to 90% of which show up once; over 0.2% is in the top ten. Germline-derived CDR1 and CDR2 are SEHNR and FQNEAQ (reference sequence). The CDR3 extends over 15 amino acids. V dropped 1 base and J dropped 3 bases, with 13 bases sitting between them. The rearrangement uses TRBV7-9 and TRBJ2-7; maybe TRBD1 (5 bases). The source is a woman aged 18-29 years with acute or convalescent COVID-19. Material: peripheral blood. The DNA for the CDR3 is TGTGCCAGCAGCTTAGTACTACAGGCGATCTACGAGCAGTACTTC. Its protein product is CASSLVLQAIYEQYF.